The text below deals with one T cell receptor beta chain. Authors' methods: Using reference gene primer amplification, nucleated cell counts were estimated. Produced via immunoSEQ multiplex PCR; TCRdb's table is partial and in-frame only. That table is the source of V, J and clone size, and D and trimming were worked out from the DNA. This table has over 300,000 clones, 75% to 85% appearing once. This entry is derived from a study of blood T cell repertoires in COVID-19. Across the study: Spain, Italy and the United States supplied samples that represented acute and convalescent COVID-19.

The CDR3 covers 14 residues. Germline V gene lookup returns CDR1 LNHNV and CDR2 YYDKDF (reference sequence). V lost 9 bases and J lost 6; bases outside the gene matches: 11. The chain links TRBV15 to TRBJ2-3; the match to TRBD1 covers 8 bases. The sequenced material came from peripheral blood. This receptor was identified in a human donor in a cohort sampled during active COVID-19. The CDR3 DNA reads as TGTGCCACTAGCTCCGGACAGGGTTGGGATACGCAGTATTTT. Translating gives CATSSGQGWDTQYF.